This TCR beta chain emerged from a study of T cell repertoires in cytomegalovirus infection. At the level of the study: Recently identified HLA-C-restricted and well-studied HLA-B-restricted CMV epitopes were used. A matching HLA type, together with CMV infection, was signaled by public TCR beta signatures.

The study, taken as a whole, reports: Cumulative frequency (of public TCR beta family members) identified carriers of CMV plus the relevant HLA. HLA-C-restricted, CMV-specific TCR beta clonotypes were dominant ex vivo.

TCRdb independently ran MiXCR on the reads; one entry per CDR3 protein. The sample records 450,000 to 600,000 distinct CDR3 sequences, under 45% being singletons. This clonotype was observed a few times. Its specificity is unknown. Germline CDR1 and CDR2: MNHEY and SMNVEV (reference sequence). CDR3 length equals 15 residues. The V segment lost 5 bases and the J segment 2 bases; nucleotides outside the gene matches: 3. The rearrangement links TRBV27 to TRBJ2-3; 11 nucleotides match TRBD2. The sequences come from cultured PBMCs, collected from culture after CMV antigen stimulation. The receptor was isolated from a human donor in good health (CMV status not recorded). Some clones in this sample may be carry-over from other donors' samples. As DNA, the CDR3 is TGTGCCAGCAGTCGACTAGCGGGGCACACAGATACGCAGTATTTT. Translated: CASSRLAGHTDTQYF.